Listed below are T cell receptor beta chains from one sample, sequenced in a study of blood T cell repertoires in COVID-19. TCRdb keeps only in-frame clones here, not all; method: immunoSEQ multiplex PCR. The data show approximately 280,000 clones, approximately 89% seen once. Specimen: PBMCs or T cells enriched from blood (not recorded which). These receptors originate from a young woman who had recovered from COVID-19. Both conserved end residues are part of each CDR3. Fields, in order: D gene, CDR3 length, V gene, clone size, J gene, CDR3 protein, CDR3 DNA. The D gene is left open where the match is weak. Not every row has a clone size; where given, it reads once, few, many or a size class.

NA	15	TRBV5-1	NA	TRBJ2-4	CASSRSSQERDIQYF	TGCGCCAGCAGCCGTTCCTCGCAGGAGAGGGACATTCAGTACTTC
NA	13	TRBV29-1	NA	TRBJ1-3	CSVRQAPENTIYF	TGCAGCGTTCGACAGGCCCCCGAAAACACCATATATTTT
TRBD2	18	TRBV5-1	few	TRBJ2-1	CASSLARLAGGSYNEQFF	TGCGCCAGCAGCTTGGCGAGACTAGCGGGGGGCTCCTACAATGAGCAGTTCTTC
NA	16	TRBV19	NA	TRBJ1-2	CASSIGAGAVFYGYTF	TGTGCCAGTAGTATTGGGGCAGGGGCCGTTTTCTATGGCTACACCTTC
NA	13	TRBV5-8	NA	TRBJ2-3	CASSLDFTDTQYF	TGTGCCAGCAGCTTGGACTTCACAGATACGCAGTATTTT
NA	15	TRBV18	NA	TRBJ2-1	CASSKAGDVNNEQFF	TGTGCCAGCTCCAAAGCAGGGGACGTAAACAATGAGCAGTTCTTC
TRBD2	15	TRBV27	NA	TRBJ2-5	CASSATTSDVETQYF	TGTGCCAGCAGTGCTACGACTAGCGATGTGGAGACCCAGTACTTC
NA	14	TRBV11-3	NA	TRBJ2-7	CASSLGESVYEQYF	TGTGCCAGCAGCTTAGGAGAATCGGTCTACGAGCAGTACTTC
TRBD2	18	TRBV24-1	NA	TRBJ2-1	CATSDAAGTSGGAHEQFF	TGTGCCACCAGTGATGCCGCCGGGACTAGCGGGGGGGCCCATGAGCAGTTCTTC
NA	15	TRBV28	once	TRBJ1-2	CASSLSDAAAYGYTF	TGTGCCAGCAGTTTATCAGACGCGGCGGCCTATGGCTACACCTTC
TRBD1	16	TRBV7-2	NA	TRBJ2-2	CASSLATGGDTGELFF	TGTGCCAGCAGCTTAGCCACAGGGGGAGACACCGGGGAGCTGTTTTTT
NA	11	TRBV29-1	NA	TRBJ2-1	CSVEEALEQFF	TGCAGCGTTGAAGAGGCCTTGGAGCAGTTCTTC
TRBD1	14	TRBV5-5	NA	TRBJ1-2	CASSRGGEGYGYTF	TGTGCCAGCAGCCGAGGGGGCGAAGGCTATGGCTACACCTTC